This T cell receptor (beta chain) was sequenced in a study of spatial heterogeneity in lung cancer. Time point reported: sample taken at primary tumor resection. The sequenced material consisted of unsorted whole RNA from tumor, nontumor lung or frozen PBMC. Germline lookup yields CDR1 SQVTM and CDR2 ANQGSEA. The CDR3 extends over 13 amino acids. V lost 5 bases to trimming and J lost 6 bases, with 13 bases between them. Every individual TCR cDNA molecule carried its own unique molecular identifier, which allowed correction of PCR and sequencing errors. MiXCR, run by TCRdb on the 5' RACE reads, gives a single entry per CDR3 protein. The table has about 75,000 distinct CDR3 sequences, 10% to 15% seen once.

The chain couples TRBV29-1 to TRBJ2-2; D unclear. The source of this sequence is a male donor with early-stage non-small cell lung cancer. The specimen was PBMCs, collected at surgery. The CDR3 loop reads CSVSVQAPGELFF. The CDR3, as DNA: TGCAGCGTTTCCGTCCAGGCCCCCGGGGAGCTGTTTTTT.